The 9 T cell receptor beta chains in this list originate from one sample, sequenced in a study of blood T cell repertoires in COVID-19. The data were produced by immunoSEQ multiplex PCR, yet TCRdb's version contains in-frame clones alone and is incomplete. The sample consists of more than 250,000 clones, around 84% of them appearing once. The specimen was PBMCs or T cells enriched from blood (not recorded which). The receptors come from a middle-aged man who had been exposed to COVID-19.

Notes on this clone: Distinct nucleotide sequences in the sample also encode this CDR3. The V and J genes are TRBV2 and TRBJ2-7; 7 bases align to TRBD2. The CDR3 runs 12 residues. Germline assignment: CDR1 SNHLY and CDR2 FYNNEI. Trimming cost V 4 bases and J 3 bases; bases outside gene matches: 0. CDR3 sequence: CASSASGYEQYF. The CDR3 DNA sequence: TGTGCCAGCAGTGCTAGCGGCTACGAGCAGTACTTC.

The V gene is TRBV5-1, the J gene TRBJ2-5; D remains ambiguous. V was trimmed by 2 bases and J by 0 bases, leaving 8 bases between them. The length of the CDR3 is 14 residues. The germline CDR1 and CDR2 sequences are SGHRS and YFSETQ. This CDR3 is CASSFVGYQETQYF. The CDR3 DNA sequence: TGCGCCAGCAGCTTCGTGGGCTACCAAGAGACCCAGTACTTC.

The V call is TRBV6-4, the J call TRBJ2-4; D may be TRBD1 (6 bases). This CDR3 has 15 amino acids. Germline V gene sequence: CDR1 MRHNA, CDR2 SNTAGT. V was clipped by 4 bases and J by 0 bases, with 10 bases between them. This chain's CDR3 is CASSGRGPAKNIQYF. DNA of the CDR3: TGTGCCAGCAGTGGCAGGGGTCCAGCCAAAAACATTCAGTACTTC.

This clone showed up just once. The chain carries TRBV24-1 and TRBJ1-5; D unresolved. The CDR3 loop spans 14 amino acids. Germline CDR1 reads KGHDR; CDR2 reads SFDVKD. The V and J ends lost 2 bases and 3 bases respectively, with 7 bases between them. The CDR3 loop is CATSDSQNNQPQHF. Written as DNA, the CDR3 is TGTGCCACCAGTGATTCCCAGAACAATCAGCCCCAGCATTTT.

The chain is built from TRBV20-1 and TRBJ2-1; D ambiguous. Looked up from germline, CDR1 is DFQATT and CDR2 is SNEGSKA (reference sequence). The CDR3 contains 11 residues. With 5 bases removed from V and 4 bases from J, the gap between germline ends came to 6 bases. This CDR3 reads CSALKYNEQFF. In DNA, the CDR3 is TGCAGTGCTCTAAAGTACAATGAGCAGTTCTTC.

J is TRBJ1-6 and V is TRBV19, with 7 bases identical to TRBD1. Germline CDR1 is LNHDA and CDR2 is SQIVND (reference sequence). This CDR3 region has 15 residues. V lost 3 bases to trimming and J lost 7 bases; unmatched junction nucleotides: 6. CDR3 in DNA: TGTGCCAGTAGTATCGCAGGGGGTTCGAATTCACCCCTCCACTTT. Its protein is CASSIAGGSNSPLHF.

The chain couples TRBV5-1 to TRBJ2-7; 10 positions agree with TRBD2. This CDR3 comprises 17 residues. The V and J ends lost 1 base and 9 bases, in that order; junction bases with no gene match: 16. In germline, CDR1 is SGHRS, CDR2 YFSETQ. CDR3 sequence: CASSLWLAGDGASGQYF. For the CDR3, the DNA is TGCGCCAGCAGCTTGTGGCTAGCGGGAGATGGGGCCTCAGGGCAGTACTTC.

The V call is TRBV19, the J call TRBJ2-7; D may be TRBD2 (6 bases). Germline CDR1 reads LNHDA; CDR2 reads SQIVND (reference sequence). Deletions cut 2 bases from V and 9 bases from J, with 20 bases between. This CDR3 has 15 residues. CDR3 DNA: TGTGCCAGTAGTATAAGTAGTAGCGGTTTTACGGGGCAGTACTTC. Residues: CASSISSSGFTGQYF.

Concerning this clone: Its ends do not fully match the called genes, so a read error is possible. The gene calls are TRBV6-4 and TRBJ2-1, with D possibly being TRBD2 (6 bases). Germline loops: CDR1 MRHNA, CDR2 SNTAGT. The CDR3 is 14 residues long. Here the CDR3 DNA reads TGTGCCAGCAGTGACTCTGAGACTAGAAATGAACAGTTCTTC. Encoded protein: CASSDSETRNEQFF.